The TCR beta chain described here comes from a study of STAT3 mutations in large granular lymphocyte leukemia. Study conclusions and caveats: No sample exists from the first appearance of each clone. In T-cell large granular lymphocyte leukemia, about half of patients showed multiple immunodominant subclonotypes.

Only in-frame clones appear in the TCRdb table, and some are missing; sequencing was by immunoSEQ multiplex PCR. The table lists roughly 40,000 clones, around nine tenths of them singletons. A word on this clone: The antigen remains unidentified.

The sequence was collected from a human donor with T large granular lymphocyte leukemia. Some clones in this sample may be carry-over from other donors' samples. Sequencing used PBMCs.

CDR3 amino acids: CASSFYVSNSPLHF. The CDR3 coding sequence is TGTGCCAGCAGTTTTTACGTCTCTAATTCACCCCTCCACTTT. The gene calls are TRBV28 and TRBJ1-6; the D is unclear. The germline gives CDR1 MDHEN, CDR2 SYDVKM. Trimming shortened V by 3 bases and J by 6 bases, and 9 bases separated the two germline ends. The CDR3 totals 14 residues.